This T cell receptor (beta chain) originates from a study of T cell responses to AZD1222 COVID-19 vaccine. The study's findings and limits: Unmutated variant regions are reportedly the target of nearly half of TCRs that are spike-specific.

Method: immunoSEQ multiplex PCR; TCRdb's copy keeps in-frame clones and lacks some. The sample yields fewer than 180,000 clones, 94% seen once. CDR3 length equals 12 residues. Germline V CDR1 and CDR2: DFQATT, SNEGSKA (reference sequence). J lost 7 bases, V lost 3 bases, and 3 bases had no gene match. About this clone: Its antigen remains unknown.

The sample here was peripheral blood, taken on day 0 of AZD1222 vaccination. The V gene is TRBV20-1, the J gene TRBJ2-1, with 7 bases lining up with TRBD2. This TCR derives from an adult in good health. The CDR3 DNA sequence: TGCAGTGCTAGTACCGGGAGGAATGAGCAGTTCTTC. Its translation is CSASTGRNEQFF.